This TCR beta chain was found in a study of blood T cell repertoires in COVID-19. CDR3 length equals 15 residues. Germline-derived CDR1 and CDR2 are KGHSH and LQKENI. V gave up 3 bases and J gave up 8 bases; unmatched junction bases: 7. Sequencing was performed with immunoSEQ multiplex PCR; in TCRdb, only in-frame clones are kept and a portion is missing. The sample includes hundreds of thousands of clones, approximately 90% of them seen just once. The chain combines TRBV18 with TRBJ2-1; 10 bases line up with TRBD2. The source material was PBMCs or T cells enriched from blood (not recorded which). The clonotype comes from an older woman in a cohort exposed to, infected with or recovered from COVID-19 (not recorded which). In nucleotides, the CDR3 is TGTGCCAGCTCACCTTTCAGCGGGAGGGGATATGAGCAGTTCTTC. Translation: CASSPFSGRGYEQFF.